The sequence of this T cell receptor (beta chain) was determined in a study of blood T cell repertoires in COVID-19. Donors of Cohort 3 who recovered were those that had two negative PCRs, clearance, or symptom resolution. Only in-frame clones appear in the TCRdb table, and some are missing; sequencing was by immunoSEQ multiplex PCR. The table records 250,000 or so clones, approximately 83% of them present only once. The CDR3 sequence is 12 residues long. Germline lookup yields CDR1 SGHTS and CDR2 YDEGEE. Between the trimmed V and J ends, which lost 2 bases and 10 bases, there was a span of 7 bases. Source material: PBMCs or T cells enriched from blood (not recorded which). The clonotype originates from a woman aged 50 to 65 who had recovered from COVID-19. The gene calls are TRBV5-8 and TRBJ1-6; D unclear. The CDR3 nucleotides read TGTGCCAGCAGCTTCCCCCGGTCACCCCTCCACTTT. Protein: CASSFPRSPLHF.